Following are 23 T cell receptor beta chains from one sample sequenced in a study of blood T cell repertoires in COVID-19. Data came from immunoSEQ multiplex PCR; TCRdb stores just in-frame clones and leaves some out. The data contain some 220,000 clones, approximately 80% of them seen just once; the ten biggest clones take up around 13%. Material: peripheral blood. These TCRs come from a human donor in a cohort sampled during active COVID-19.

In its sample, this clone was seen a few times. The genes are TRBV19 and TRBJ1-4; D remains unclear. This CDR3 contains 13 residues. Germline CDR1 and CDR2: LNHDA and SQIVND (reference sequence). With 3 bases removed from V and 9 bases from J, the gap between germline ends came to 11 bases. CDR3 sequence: CASSIPGGKKLFF. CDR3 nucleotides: TGTGCCAGTAGTATCCCCGGCGGGAAAAAACTGTTTTTT.

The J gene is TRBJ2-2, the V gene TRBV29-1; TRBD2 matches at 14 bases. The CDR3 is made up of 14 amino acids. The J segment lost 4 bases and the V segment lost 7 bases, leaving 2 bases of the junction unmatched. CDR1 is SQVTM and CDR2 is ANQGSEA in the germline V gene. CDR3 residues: CSAGLAGGTGELFF. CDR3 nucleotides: TGCAGCGCCGGACTAGCGGGAGGCACCGGGGAGCTGTTTTTT.

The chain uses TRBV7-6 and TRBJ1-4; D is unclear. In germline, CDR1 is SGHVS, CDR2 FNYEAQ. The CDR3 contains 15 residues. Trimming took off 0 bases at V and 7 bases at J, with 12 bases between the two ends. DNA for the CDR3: TGTGCCAGCAGCTTAGCGCATGGAGGGTCTGAAAAACTGTTTTTT. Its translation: CASSLAHGGSEKLFF.

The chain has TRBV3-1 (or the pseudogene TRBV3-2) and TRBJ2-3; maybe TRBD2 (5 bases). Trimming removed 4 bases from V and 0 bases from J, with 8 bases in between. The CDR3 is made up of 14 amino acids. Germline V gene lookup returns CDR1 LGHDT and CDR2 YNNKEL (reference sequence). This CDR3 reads CASSRGSSTDTQYF. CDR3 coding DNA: TGTGCCAGCAGCCGCGGGTCTAGCACAGATACGCAGTATTTT.

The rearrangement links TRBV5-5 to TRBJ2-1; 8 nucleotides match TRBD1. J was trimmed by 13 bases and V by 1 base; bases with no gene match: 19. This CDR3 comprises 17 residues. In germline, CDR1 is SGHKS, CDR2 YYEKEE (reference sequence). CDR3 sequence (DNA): TGTGCCAGCAGCTTGAATCGACAGGGGTATATGGGGGGAGGACAGTTCTTC. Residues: CASSLNRQGYMGGGQFF.

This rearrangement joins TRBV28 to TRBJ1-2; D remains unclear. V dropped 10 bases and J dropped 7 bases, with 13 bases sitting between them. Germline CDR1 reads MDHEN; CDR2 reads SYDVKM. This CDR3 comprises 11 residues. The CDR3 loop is CATRGVSGYTF. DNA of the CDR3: TGTGCCACCCGCGGGGTTAGTGGCTACACCTTC.

Written as DNA, the CDR3 is TGTGCCAGCAGCTTAAAGGGAGGTTACGAGCAGTACTTC. Translated, it gives CASSLKGGYEQYF. The V gene is TRBV7-2, the J gene TRBJ2-7, with D possibly being TRBD2 (6 bases). Germline V gives CDR1 SGHTA, CDR2 FQGNSA. CDR3 size: 13 residues. V shed 2 bases and J shed 4 bases, with 9 bases lying between them.

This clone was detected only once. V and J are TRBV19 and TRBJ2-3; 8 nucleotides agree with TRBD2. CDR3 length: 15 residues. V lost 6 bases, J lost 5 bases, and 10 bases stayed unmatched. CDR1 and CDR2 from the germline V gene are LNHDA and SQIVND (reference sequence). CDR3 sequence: CASSPGRGGRDTQYF. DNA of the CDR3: TGTGCCAGTAGCCCTGGTCGGGGGGGCAGAGATACGCAGTATTTT.

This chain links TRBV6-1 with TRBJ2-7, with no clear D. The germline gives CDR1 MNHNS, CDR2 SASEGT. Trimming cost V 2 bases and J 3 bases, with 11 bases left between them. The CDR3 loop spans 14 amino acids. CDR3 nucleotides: TGTGCCAGCAGTGAACGCGGCACAAGCTACGAGCAGTACTTC. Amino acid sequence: CASSERGTSYEQYF.

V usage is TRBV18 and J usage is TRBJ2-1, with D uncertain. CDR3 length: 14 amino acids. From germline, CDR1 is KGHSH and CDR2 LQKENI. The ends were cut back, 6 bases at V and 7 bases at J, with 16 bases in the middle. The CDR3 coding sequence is TGTGCCAGCTCGGCACCCCCAGGCCTTAATGAGCAGTTCTTC. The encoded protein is CASSAPPGLNEQFF.

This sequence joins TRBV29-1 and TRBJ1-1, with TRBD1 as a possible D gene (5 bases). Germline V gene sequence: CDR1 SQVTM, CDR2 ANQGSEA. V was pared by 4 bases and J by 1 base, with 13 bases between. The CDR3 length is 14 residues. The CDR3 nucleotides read TGCAGCGTTGGCGGGACGGCGTCGAACACTGAAGCTTTCTTT. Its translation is CSVGGTASNTEAFF. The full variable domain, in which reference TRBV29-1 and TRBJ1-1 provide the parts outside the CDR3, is SAVISQKPSRDICQRGTSLTIQCQVDSQVTMMFWYRQQPGQSLTLIATANQGSEATYESGFVIDKFPISRPNLTFSTLTVSNMSPEDSSIYLCSVGGTASNTEAFFGQGTRLTVV.

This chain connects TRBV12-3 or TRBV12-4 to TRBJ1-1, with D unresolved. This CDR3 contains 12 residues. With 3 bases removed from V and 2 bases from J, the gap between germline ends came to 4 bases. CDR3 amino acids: CASSFLNTEAFF. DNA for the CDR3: TGTGCCAGCAGTTTTCTTAACACTGAAGCTTTCTTT.

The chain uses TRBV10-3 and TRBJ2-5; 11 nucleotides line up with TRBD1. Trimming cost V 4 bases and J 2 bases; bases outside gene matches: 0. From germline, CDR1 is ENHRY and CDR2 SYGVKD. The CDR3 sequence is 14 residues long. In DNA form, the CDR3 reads TGTGCCATCAGTGGGGACAGGGGGCAAGAGACCCAGTACTTC. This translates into CAISGDRGQETQYF.

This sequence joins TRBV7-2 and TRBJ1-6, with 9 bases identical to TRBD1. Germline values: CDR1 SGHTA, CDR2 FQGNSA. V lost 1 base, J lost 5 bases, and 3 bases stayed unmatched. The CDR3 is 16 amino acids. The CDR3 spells CASSLGGQGDNSPLHF. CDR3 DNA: TGTGCCAGCAGCTTAGGGGGACAGGGTGATAATTCACCCCTCCACTTT.

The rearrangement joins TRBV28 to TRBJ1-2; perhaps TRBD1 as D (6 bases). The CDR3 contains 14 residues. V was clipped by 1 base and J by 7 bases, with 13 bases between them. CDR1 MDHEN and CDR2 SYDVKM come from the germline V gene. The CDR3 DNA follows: TGTGCCAGCAGTTTATCCAGGGGAGTCGGTGGCTACACCTTC. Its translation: CASSLSRGVGGYTF.

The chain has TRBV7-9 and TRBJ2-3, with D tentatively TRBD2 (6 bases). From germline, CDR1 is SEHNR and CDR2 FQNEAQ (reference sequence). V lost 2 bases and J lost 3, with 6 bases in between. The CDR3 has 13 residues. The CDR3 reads CASSLSGTDTQYF. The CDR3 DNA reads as TGTGCCAGCAGCTTAAGCGGGACAGATACGCAGTATTTT.

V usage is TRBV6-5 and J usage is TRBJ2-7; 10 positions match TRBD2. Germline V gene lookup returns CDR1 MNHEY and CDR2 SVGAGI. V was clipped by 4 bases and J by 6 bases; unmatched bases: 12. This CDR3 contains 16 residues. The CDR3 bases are TGTGCCAGCAGTTGGGGCCTAGCGGGAGAGGGGGCCGAGCAGTACTTC. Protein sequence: CASSWGLAGEGAEQYF.

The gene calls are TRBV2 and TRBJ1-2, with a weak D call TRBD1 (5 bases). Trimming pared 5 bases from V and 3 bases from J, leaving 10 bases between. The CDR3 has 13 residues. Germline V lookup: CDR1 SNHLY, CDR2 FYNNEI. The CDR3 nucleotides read TGTGCCAGCAGTCAGGGCAGGGACTATGGCTACACCTTC. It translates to CASSQGRDYGYTF. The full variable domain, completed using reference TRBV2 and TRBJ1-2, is EPEVTQTPSHQVTQMGQEVILRCVPISNHLYFYWYRQILGQKVEFLVSFYNNEISEKSEIFDDQFSVERPDGSNFTLKIRSTKLEDSAMYFCASSQGRDYGYTFGSGTRLTVV.

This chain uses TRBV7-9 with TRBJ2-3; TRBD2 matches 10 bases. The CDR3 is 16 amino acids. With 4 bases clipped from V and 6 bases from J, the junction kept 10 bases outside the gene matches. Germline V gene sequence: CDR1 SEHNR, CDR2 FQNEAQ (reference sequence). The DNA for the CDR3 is TGTGCCAGCAGCTCCCGGACTAGCGGCCCTGGGGATACGCAGTATTTT. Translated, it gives CASSSRTSGPGDTQYF.

The CDR3 coding sequence is TGTGCCAGCAGCGTAGCGAGTAGCCAGCCCCCGAGCTCCTACAATGAGCAGTTCTTC. Amino acid sequence: CASSVASSQPPSSYNEQFF. This sequence joins TRBV9 and TRBJ2-1; D is undetermined. V was cut by 0 bases and J by 0 bases, with 19 bases left in between. CDR1 is SGDLS, CDR2 YYNGEE, per germline. The CDR3 contains 19 residues.

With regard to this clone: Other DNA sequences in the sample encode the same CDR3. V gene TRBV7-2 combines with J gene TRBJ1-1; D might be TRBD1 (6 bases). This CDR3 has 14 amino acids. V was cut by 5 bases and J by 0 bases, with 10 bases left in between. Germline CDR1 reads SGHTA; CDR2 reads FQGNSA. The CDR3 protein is CASSVDRLNTEAFF. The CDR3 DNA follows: TGTGCCAGCAGCGTCGACAGGTTGAACACTGAAGCTTTCTTT.

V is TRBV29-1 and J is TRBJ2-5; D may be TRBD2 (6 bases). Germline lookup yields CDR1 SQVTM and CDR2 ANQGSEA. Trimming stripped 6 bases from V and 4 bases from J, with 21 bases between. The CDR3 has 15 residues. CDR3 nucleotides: TGCAGCGTCCATGGACTAACTATCATGATAGAGACCCAGTACTTC. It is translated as CSVHGLTIMIETQYF.

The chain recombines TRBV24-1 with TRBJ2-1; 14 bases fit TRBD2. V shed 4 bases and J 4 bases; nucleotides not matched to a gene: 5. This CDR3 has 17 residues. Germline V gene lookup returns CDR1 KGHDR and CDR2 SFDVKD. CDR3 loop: CATSDRRTSGRYNEQFF. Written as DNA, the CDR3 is TGTGCCACCAGTGACCGAAGGACTAGCGGGAGGTACAATGAGCAGTTCTTC.